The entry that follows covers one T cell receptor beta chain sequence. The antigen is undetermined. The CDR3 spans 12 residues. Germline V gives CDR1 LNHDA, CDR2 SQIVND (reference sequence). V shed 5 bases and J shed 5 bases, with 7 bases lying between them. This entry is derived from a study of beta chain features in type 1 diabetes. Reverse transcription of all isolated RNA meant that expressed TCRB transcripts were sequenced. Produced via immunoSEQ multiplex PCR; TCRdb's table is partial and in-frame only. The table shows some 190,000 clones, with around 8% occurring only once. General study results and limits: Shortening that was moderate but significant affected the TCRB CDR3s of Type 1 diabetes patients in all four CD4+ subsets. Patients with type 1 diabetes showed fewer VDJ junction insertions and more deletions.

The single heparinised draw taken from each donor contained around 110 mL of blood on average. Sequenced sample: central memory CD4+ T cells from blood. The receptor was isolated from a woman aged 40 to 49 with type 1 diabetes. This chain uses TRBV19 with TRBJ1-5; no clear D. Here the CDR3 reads CASSSLDQPQHF. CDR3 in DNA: TGTGCCAGTAGTTCCCTTGATCAGCCCCAGCATTTT.